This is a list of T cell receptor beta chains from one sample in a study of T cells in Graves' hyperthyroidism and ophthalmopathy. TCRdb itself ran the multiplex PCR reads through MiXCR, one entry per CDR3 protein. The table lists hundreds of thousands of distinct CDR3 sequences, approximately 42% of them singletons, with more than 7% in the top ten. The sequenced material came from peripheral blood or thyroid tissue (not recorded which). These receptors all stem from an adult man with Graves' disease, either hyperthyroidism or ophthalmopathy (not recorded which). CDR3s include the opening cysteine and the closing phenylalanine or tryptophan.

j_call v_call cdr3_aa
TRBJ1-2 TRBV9 CASSAREDRNYGYTF
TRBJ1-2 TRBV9 CASSGIDGYGYTF
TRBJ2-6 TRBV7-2 CASSAKAAGANVLTF
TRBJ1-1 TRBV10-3 CAISEGLNTEAFF
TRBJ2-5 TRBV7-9 CASSQADRGETQYF
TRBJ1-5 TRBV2 CASSLGFPGRPDQPQHF
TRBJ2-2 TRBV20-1 CSATRGGDVTGELLF
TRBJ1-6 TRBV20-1 CSALDSPNSPLHF
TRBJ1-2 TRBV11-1 CASSLEGSPNYGYTF
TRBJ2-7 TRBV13 CASSLESRDYEQYF
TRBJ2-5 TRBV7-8 CASSRGRWETQYF
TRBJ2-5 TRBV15 CATRLQGGVETQYF
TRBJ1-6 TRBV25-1 CASSVEMGAVNNSPLHF
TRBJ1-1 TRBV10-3 CASSEDAGNTEAFF
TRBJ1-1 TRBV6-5 CASSYSAGYRGEAFF
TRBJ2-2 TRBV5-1 CASSSGTETGELFF
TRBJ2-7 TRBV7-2 CASSWGVNQPQQYF
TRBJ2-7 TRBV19 CASSTSGTARYEQYF
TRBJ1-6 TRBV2 CASKRERVVSPLHF
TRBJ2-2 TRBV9 CASSHRTNTGELFF
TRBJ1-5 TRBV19 CASSTTAGNQPQHF
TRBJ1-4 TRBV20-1 CSAKGPSPTPLF
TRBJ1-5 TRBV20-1 CSAEAGTGGSRDQPQHF
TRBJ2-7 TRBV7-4 CASSGRLAGDQYF
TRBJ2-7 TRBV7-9 CASSQGQGAFNEQYF
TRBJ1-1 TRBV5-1 CASRRGSLNTEAFF
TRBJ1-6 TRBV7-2 CASLPGGQATSPLHF
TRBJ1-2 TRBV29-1 CSVEPVDFYPTGYTF
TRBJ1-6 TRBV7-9 CASSEDQSPLHF
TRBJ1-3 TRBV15 CAASSRDRASRNTIYF
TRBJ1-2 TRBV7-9 CASSQTYNEGYTF
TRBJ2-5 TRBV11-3 CASSIAQETQYF
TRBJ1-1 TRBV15 CATSRDRPNTEAFF
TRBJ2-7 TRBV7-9 CASSVRTPGTSYEQYF
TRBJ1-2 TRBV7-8 CASLTDNYGYTF
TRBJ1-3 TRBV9 CASRGFSGNTIYF
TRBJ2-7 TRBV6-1 CASSYRSVGGPYEQYF
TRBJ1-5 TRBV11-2 CASLTGQGVQPQHF
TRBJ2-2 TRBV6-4 CASSATGDAGELFF
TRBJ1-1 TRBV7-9 CASSRPSAENTEAFF
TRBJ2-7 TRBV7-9 CASSRGTVDYEQYF
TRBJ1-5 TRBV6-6 CASSQGGGYQPQHF
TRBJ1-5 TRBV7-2 CASSLDRGNQPQHF
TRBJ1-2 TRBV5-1 CASSKDTDYGYTF
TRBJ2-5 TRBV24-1 CATSDSLTAQETQYF
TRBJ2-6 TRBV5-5 CASRTVPGQGPGANVLTF
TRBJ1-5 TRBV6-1 CASSEARGQSQHF
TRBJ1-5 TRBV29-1 CTVATPQHF
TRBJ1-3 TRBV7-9 CASSLDAGVGNTIYF
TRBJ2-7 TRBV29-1 CSVGGIGYEQYF
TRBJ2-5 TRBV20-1 CSARVSLAETQYF
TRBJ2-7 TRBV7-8 CASSLATESSYEQYF
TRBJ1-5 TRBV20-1 CSARGRGDQPQHF
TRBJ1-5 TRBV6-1 CASRQEQGRDQPQHF